The 10 T cell receptor beta chains listed next were all sequenced from one sample in a study of T cell responses to AZD1222 COVID-19 vaccine. TCRdb keeps only in-frame clones here, not all; method: immunoSEQ multiplex PCR. This table has over 100,000 clones, about 89% appearing once. The sequenced sample was peripheral blood, obtained 28 days after the second dose of the MenACWY control vaccine. These receptors were taken from an adult who received the MenACWY meningococcal vaccine as a control.

This clone was detected once. The V and J genes are TRBV11-2 and TRBJ1-6; TRBD1 might be the D (6 bases). Germline assignment: CDR1 SGHAT and CDR2 FQNNGV. V lost 5 bases, J lost 0 bases, and 11 bases lay in between. The CDR3 totals 16 residues. The CDR3 nucleotides read TGTGCCAGCAGCATCACAGGGAGCTCCTATAATTCACCCCTCCACTTT. It specifies CASSITGSSYNSPLHF. The whole variable domain, filled in from reference TRBV11-2 and TRBJ1-6, reads EAGVAQSPRYKIIEKRQSVAFWCNPISGHATLYWYQQILGQGPKLLIQFQNNGVVDDSQLPKDRFSAERLKGVDSTLKIQPAKLEDSAVYLCASSITGSSYNSPLHFGNGTRLTVT.

This rearrangement joins TRBV12-3 or TRBV12-4 to TRBJ2-2, with D perhaps TRBD1 or TRBD2 (5 bases each). This CDR3 spans 13 amino acids. V lost 5 bases, J lost 6 bases, and 10 bases lay in between. This chain's CDR3 is CASSGTRAGELFF. CDR3 coding DNA: TGTGCCAGCAGTGGGACCCGAGCCGGGGAGCTGTTTTTT.

The V call is TRBV11-2, the J call TRBJ1-5; a possible D gene is TRBD1 (5 bases). Germline CDR1 and CDR2: SGHAT and FQNNGV. The CDR3 is made up of 13 amino acids. V was cut by 5 bases and J by 4 bases, with 9 bases left in between. DNA for the CDR3: TGTGCCAGCAGCATCAGGGCAAATCAGCCCCAGCATTTT. Protein product: CASSIRANQPQHF.

The chain has TRBV7-2 and TRBJ2-3, with 9 bases lining up with TRBD2. V dropped 1 base and J dropped 0; count of bases not matched to a gene: 11. The CDR3 consists of 19 residues. CDR1 and CDR2 from the germline V gene are SGHTA and FQGNSA. The chain's CDR3 is CASSLEGRGGPMSTDTQYF. CDR3 nucleotides: TGTGCCAGCAGCTTAGAGGGGCGGGGGGGCCCTATGAGCACAGATACGCAGTATTTT.

The J gene is TRBJ2-1, the V gene TRBV12-3 or TRBV12-4; no clear D. Trimming left V 3 bases short and J 5 bases short, with 5 bases between. This CDR3 contains 12 residues. In nucleotides, the CDR3 is TGTGCCAGCAGTTTTGGAAACAATGAGCAGTTCTTC. Protein sequence: CASSFGNNEQFF.

The chain uses TRBV5-5 and TRBJ2-7; TRBD1 is a possible D gene (6 bases). V dropped 4 bases and J dropped 0 bases, with 8 bases sitting between them. Germline V lookup: CDR1 SGHKS, CDR2 YYEKEE (reference sequence). The CDR3 length is 13 residues. CDR3 sequence (DNA): TGTGCCAGCAGCCCGGACAGCTCCTACGAGCAGTACTTC. Amino acids: CASSPDSSYEQYF.

The V gene is TRBV10-2, the J gene TRBJ2-3; 8 nucleotides line up with TRBD1. The germline V gene has CDR1 WSHSY and CDR2 SAAADI. V shed 7 bases and J 3 bases; nucleotides not matched to a gene: 9. The CDR3 is made up of 15 amino acids. In DNA, the CDR3 is TGCGCCAGCAAAAAGGACAGGGATAGAACAGATACGCAGTATTTT. Amino acids: CASKKDRDRTDTQYF.

The rearrangement uses TRBV4-2 and TRBJ2-3; 11 bases are shared with TRBD1. This CDR3 comprises 15 residues. V shed 3 bases, J shed 6 bases, and the junction held 5 bases outside the gene matches. Germline lookup yields CDR1 LGHNA and CDR2 YNFKEQ. For the CDR3, the DNA is TGTGCCAGCAGCCAGAGAGGACAGGGGGCGGATACGCAGTATTTT. Translating it yields CASSQRGQGADTQYF.

The CDR3 DNA is TGTGCCAGCAGCGTAGAAGCAACGCCCCCGCCCCAGCATTTT. Encoded protein: CASSVEATPPPQHF. The V gene is TRBV9, the J gene TRBJ1-5; D gene unclear. Germline CDR1 and CDR2: SGDLS and YYNGEE. This CDR3 contains 14 residues. The ends were cut back, 0 bases at V and 9 bases at J, with 13 bases in the middle.

The J gene is TRBJ2-7, the V gene TRBV7-2, with D perhaps TRBD1 or TRBD2 (5 bases each). Between the trimmed V and J ends, which lost 4 bases and 2 bases, there was a span of 12 bases. The CDR3 loop spans 14 amino acids. CDR1 is SGHTA and CDR2 is FQGNSA in the germline V gene. CDR3 in DNA: TGTGCCAGCAGCTACGGGACGCCTACCTACGAGCAGTACTTC. Protein: CASSYGTPTYEQYF.